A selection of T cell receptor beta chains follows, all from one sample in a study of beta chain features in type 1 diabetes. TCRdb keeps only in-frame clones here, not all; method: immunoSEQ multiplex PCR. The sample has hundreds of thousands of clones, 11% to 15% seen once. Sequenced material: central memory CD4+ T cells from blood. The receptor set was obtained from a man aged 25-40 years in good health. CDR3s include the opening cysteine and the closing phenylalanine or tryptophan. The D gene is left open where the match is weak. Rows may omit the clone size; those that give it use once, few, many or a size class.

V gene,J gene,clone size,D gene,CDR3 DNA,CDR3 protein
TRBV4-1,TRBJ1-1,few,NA,TGCGCCAGCAGCCAAGATCGTCGGGACACTGAAGCTTTCTTT,CASSQDRRDTEAFF
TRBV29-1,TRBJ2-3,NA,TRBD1,TGCAGCGCCGACAGGGGGGGCGCAGATACGCAGTATTTT,CSADRGGADTQYF
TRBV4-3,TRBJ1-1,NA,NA,TGCGCCAGCAGCCAAGATTGGCCCCAGGGGCAAGCTTTCTTT,CASSQDWPQGQAFF
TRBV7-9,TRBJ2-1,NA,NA,TGTGCCAGCATCCTCGTTGGCAATGAGCAGTTCTTC,CASILVGNEQFF
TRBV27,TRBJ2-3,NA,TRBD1,TGTGCCAGCGAGGACAGGGATCAAGATACGCAGTATTTT,CASEDRDQDTQYF
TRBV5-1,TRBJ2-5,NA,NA,TGCGCCAGCAGCCGGACTCGAACCGAAGAGACCCAGTACTTC,CASSRTRTEETQYF
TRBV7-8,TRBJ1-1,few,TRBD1,TGTGCCAGCAGCCCGGAGACAGGGCTGACTGAAGCTTTCTTT,CASSPETGLTEAFF
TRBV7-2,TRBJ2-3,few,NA,TGTGCCAGCAGCTTAGGGGGCGGGCCCGAAGCGGATACGCAGTATTTT,CASSLGGGPEADTQYF
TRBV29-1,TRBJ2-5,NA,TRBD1,TGCAGCGGGATCGGACAGGTCCGGGACACCCAGTACTTC,CSGIGQVRDTQYF
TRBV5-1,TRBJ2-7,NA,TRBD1,TGCGCCAGCAGCCACCTGGGACAGGCTTCCTACGAGCAGTACTTC,CASSHLGQASYEQYF
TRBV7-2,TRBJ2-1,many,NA,TGTGCCAGCAGCGAGTATATTGAGCAGTTCTTC,CASSEYIEQFF
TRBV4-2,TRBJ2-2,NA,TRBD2,TGTGCCAGCAGCCAAGGGCCCGGGGGGACGAACACCGGGGAGCTGTTTTTT,CASSQGPGGTNTGELFF
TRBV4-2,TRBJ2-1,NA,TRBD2,TGTGCCAGCGGAATAGCGGGAGTCCTAAATGAGCAGTTCTTC,CASGIAGVLNEQFF
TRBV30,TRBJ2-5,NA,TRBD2,TGTGCCTGGACTAGCGGGAGGTCGGGAGAGGCCCAGTACTTC,CAWTSGRSGEAQYF
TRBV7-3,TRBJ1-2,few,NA,TGTGCCAGCAGCCCAGGGAGGGGCTCCGTTGGCTACACCTTC,CASSPGRGSVGYTF
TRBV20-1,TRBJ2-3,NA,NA,TGCAGTGGTGTACGGGATACGCAGTATTTT,CSGVRDTQYF
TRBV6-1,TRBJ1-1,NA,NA,TGTGCCAGCAATCGGGAATTGAACACTGAAGCTTTCTTT,CASNRELNTEAFF
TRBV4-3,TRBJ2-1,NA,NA,TGCGCCAGCGGTCTTTGGTACCGCAATGAGCAGTTCTTC,CASGLWYRNEQFF
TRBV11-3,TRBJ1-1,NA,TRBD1,TGTGCCAGCAGCTCTCGTTCGGGACAGGGTCTAAACACTGAAGCTTTCTTT,CASSSRSGQGLNTEAFF
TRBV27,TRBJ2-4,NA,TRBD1,TGTGCCAGCAGTCGGACAGGGTTCAAAAACATTCAGTACTTC,CASSRTGFKNIQYF
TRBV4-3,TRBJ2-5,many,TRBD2,TGCGCCAGCAGCCCGTCCGCGGGGGGGGCAGGGGAGACCCAGTACTTC,CASSPSAGGAGETQYF
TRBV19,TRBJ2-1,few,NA,TGTGCCAGTAGACCTACAGGGTTGGGGGAGCAGTTCTTC,CASRPTGLGEQFF
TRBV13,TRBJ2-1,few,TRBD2,TGTGCCAGCAGCAGGGGAGGGAGCTCCTACAATGAGCAGTTCTTC,CASSRGGSSYNEQFF
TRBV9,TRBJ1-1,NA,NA,TGTGCCAGCAGCGTAGGTGAGGCGAACACTGAAGCTTTCTTT,CASSVGEANTEAFF
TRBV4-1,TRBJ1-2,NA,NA,TGCGCCAGCAGCCAAGGTGCCCCAGACAGTACTATTGGCCATGGCTACACCTTC,CASSQGAPDSTIGHGYTF
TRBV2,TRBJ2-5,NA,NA,TGTGCCAGCGGGATTCAAGAGACCCAGTACTTC,CASGIQETQYF
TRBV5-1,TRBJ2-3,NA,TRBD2,TGCGCCAGCAGCCCCCAGCGGGAGGGATATACGCAGTATTTT,CASSPQREGYTQYF
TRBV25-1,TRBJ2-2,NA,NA,TGTGCCAGCAGTTCCTCTTCAGGAGTTAGGGCCGGGGAGCTGTTTTTT,CASSSSSGVRAGELFF
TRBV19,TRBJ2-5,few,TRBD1,TGTGCCAGTAGTGCCGGGACAGGGTCTAGAGAGACCCAGTACTTC,CASSAGTGSRETQYF
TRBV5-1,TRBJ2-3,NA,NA,TGCGCCAGCAGCACTTTAAGGGTAGGCACAGATACGCAGTATTTT,CASSTLRVGTDTQYF
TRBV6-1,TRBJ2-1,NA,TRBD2,TGTGCCAGCAGTGGCCGGGGACTAGCGGGAGATAAGCAGTTCTTC,CASSGRGLAGDKQFF
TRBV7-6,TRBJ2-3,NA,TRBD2,TGTGCCAGCAGCTTAACTCCGGGACTAGCGGGCGGTGCGGGTACGCAGTATTTT,CASSLTPGLAGGAGTQYF
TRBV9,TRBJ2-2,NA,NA,TGTGCCAGCAGCGTTGGAGTTACCGGGGAGCTGTTTTTT,CASSVGVTGELFF
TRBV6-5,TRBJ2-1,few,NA,TGTGCCAGCAGTTACTCGACACGATGGGGCAATGAGCAGTTCTTC,CASSYSTRWGNEQFF
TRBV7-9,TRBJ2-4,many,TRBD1,TGTGCCAGCAGCCTTCTCGGGACAGTAGAGGGCAAAAACATTCAGTACTTC,CASSLLGTVEGKNIQYF
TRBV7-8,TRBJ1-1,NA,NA,TGTGCCAGCAGCGTGCACAGGGTTGACACTGAAGCTTTCTTT,CASSVHRVDTEAFF
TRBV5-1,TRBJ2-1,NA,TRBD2,TGCGCCAGCTCCCCGGGGACTAGCGGATTCAATGAGCAGTTCTTC,CASSPGTSGFNEQFF
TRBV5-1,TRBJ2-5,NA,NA,TGCGCCAGCAGCTCGGGGGACAGCGAGACCCAGTACTTC,CASSSGDSETQYF
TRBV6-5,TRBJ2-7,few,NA,TGTGCCAGCAGCCGCCAGCGACAGGTTATCAACGAGCAGTACTTC,CASSRQRQVINEQYF
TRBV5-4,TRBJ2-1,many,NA,TGTGCCAGCAGCTTAACCCGAGACAATGAGCAGTTCTTC,CASSLTRDNEQFF
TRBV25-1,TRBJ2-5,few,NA,TGTGCCAGCAGTGAATGGGACACAGAGACCCAGTACTTC,CASSEWDTETQYF
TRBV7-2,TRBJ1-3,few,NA,TGTGCCAGCAGCTACCAGGGTGGAAACACCATATATTTT,CASSYQGGNTIYF
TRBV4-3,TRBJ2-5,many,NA,TGCGCCAGCAGCCAAGGCTTGGGGGTGGAGACCCAGTACTTC,CASSQGLGVETQYF
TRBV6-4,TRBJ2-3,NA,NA,TGTGCCAGCAGAGAACAGTGGCATCTAACAGATACGCAGTATTTT,CASREQWHLTDTQYF
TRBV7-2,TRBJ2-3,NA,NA,TGTGCCAGCAGCTTTGCCTTTAGCACAGATACGCAGTATTTT,CASSFAFSTDTQYF
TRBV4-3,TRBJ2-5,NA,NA,TGCGCCAGCAGCCGCCGGCCCTACCAAGAGACCCAGTACTTC,CASSRRPYQETQYF